These 18 T cell receptor beta chains were all obtained from the same sample, sequenced in a study of blood T cell repertoires in COVID-19. Using immunoSEQ multiplex PCR, the repertoire was profiled, and TCRdb retains in-frame clones only, with some absent. The table lists roughly 97,000 clones, approximately 80% of them singletons. Sequencing input: peripheral blood. All receptors come from a man between 70 and 80 years old with acute or convalescent COVID-19.

CDR3 residues: CASSASGGYGYTF. CDR3 coding DNA: TGTGCCAGCAGCGCATCAGGGGGGTATGGCTACACCTTC. The V and J genes are TRBV9 and TRBJ1-2; 7 bases align to TRBD1. The CDR3 extends over 13 amino acids. Germline V gene lookup returns CDR1 SGDLS and CDR2 YYNGEE. Trimming removed 3 bases from V and 5 bases from J; junction bases left unmatched: 4.

V gene TRBV10-3 combines with J gene TRBJ1-2; 10 bases align to TRBD1. The junction had 1 base not matched to a gene; V was cut back by 4 bases and J by 11 bases. This CDR3 comprises 11 residues. The germline V gene has CDR1 ENHRY and CDR2 SYGVKD. The CDR3 here is CAISGQGAYTF. The CDR3, as DNA: TGTGCCATCAGTGGACAGGGGGCATACACCTTC.

V gene TRBV6-5 combines with J gene TRBJ2-3, with 9 bases that match TRBD2. Germline lookup yields CDR1 MNHEY and CDR2 SVGAGI. This CDR3 is 15 amino acids long. Trimming cost V 6 bases and J 3 bases; bases outside gene matches: 7. The CDR3 DNA follows: TGTGCCAGCAGAATTGGACTAGCGAGAACAGATACGCAGTATTTT. It codes for CASRIGLARTDTQYF.

This clone was observed a single time. This sequence joins TRBV12-3 or TRBV12-4 and TRBJ1-5; D may be TRBD1 (5 bases). The CDR3 has 13 amino acids. V lost 6 bases, J lost 4 bases, and 10 bases lay in between. In DNA, the CDR3 is TGTGCCAGCAGCCCCGGGACTAATCAGCCCCAGCATTTT. Its translation is CASSPGTNQPQHF.

The chain is built from TRBV30 and TRBJ2-7, with D possibly being TRBD1 (5 bases). CDR1 GTSNPN and CDR2 SVGIG come from the germline V gene (reference sequence). This CDR3 is 16 amino acids long. The V end was cut by 3 bases, the J end by 1 base, with 19 bases between. CDR3 residues: CAWRGFRTQGSYEQYV. The CDR3 DNA reads TGTGCCTGGAGGGGTTTTCGTACGCAGGGATCCTACGAGCAGTACGTC.

The chain has TRBV5-1 and TRBJ1-1, with a weak D call TRBD1 (6 bases). CDR1 is SGHRS, CDR2 YFSETQ, per germline. The CDR3 consists of 14 residues. V was cut by 3 bases and J by 3 bases, with 12 bases left in between. The DNA for the CDR3 is TGCGCCAGCAGCTCGGATGGACAGTACACTGAAGCTTTCTTT. It yields the protein CASSSDGQYTEAFF.

The CDR3 DNA follows: TGTGCCAGCAGTGAAAGGGGCAGGGGGGCCTACGAGCAGTACTTC. Amino acid sequence: CASSERGRGAYEQYF. The V and J genes are TRBV6-1 and TRBJ2-7; D perhaps matches TRBD1 (7 bases). Trimming took off 2 bases at V and 2 bases at J, with 13 bases between the two ends. Germline V gene lookup returns CDR1 MNHNS and CDR2 SASEGT. The CDR3 loop spans 15 amino acids.

The chain has TRBV30 and TRBJ1-2; D gene unclear. The CDR3 loop spans 10 amino acids. Trimming stripped 8 bases from V and 7 bases from J, with 11 bases between. Per germline, CDR1 GTSNPN and CDR2 SVGIG (reference sequence). The CDR3 sequence is CAVSQRGYTF. Here the CDR3 DNA reads TGTGCCGTATCACAACGTGGCTACACCTTC.

This clone appeared a few times. The gene calls are TRBV19 and TRBJ1-4, with 9 positions matching TRBD1. Germline V lookup: CDR1 LNHDA, CDR2 SQIVND (reference sequence). Trimming cost V 4 bases and J 7 bases; bases outside gene matches: 16. This CDR3 contains 18 residues. CDR3 region: CASSSRQGVKDNGEKLFF. CDR3 sequence (DNA): TGTGCCAGTAGTAGTAGACAGGGGGTGAAGGATAATGGTGAAAAACTGTTTTTT.

V is TRBV3-1 (or the pseudogene TRBV3-2) and J is TRBJ2-7; a possible D gene is TRBD2 (6 bases). This CDR3 is built from 14 residues. CDR1 is LGHDT, CDR2 YNNKEL, per germline (reference sequence). Trimming cost V 3 bases and J 5 bases, with 14 bases left between them. Here the CDR3 reads CASSHLTSKNEQYF. The CDR3 coding sequence is TGTGCCAGCAGCCATCTTACTAGCAAGAACGAGCAGTACTTC.

The chain combines TRBV18 with TRBJ2-2, with 11 bases that match TRBD2. V was pared by 3 bases and J by 4 bases, with 7 bases of the junction left unmatched. CDR1 is KGHSH and CDR2 is LQKENI in the germline V gene. The length of the CDR3 is 17 residues. The CDR3: CASSPPSGRSGTGELFF. For the CDR3, the DNA is TGTGCCAGCTCACCGCCTAGCGGGAGGTCTGGCACCGGGGAGCTGTTTTTT.

In this sample, this clone turned up a few times. This chain connects TRBV4-2 to TRBJ1-2; D possibly corresponds to TRBD1 (6 bases). Between the trimmed V and J ends, which lost 4 bases and 3 bases, there was a span of 6 bases. This CDR3 region has 12 residues. Germline V CDR1 and CDR2: LGHNA, YNFKEQ. DNA of the CDR3: TGTGCCAGCAGCCCAGGGGACTATGGCTACACCTTC. It codes for CASSPGDYGYTF.

This rearrangement joins TRBV11-2 to TRBJ2-1; 7 bases line up with TRBD1. The CDR3 has 18 residues. Germline V gene data show CDR1 as SGHAT and CDR2 as FQNNGV. The V gene end was trimmed by 5 bases and the J gene end by 10 bases; junction bases not matched to a gene: 23. The CDR3 region is CASSHIDPRDSPVVEQFF. Here the CDR3 DNA reads TGTGCCAGCAGCCATATTGATCCCCGGGACAGTCCTGTGGTGGAGCAGTTCTTC. The complete variable domain, with remaining parts taken from reference TRBV11-2 and TRBJ2-1, reads EAGVAQSPRYKIIEKRQSVAFWCNPISGHATLYWYQQILGQGPKLLIQFQNNGVVDDSQLPKDRFSAERLKGVDSTLKIQPAKLEDSAVYLCASSHIDPRDSPVVEQFFGPGTRLTVL.

V is TRBV30 and J is TRBJ1-5; maybe TRBD1 (5 bases). The ends were cut back, 4 bases at V and 3 bases at J, with 10 bases in the middle. The CDR3 has 13 residues. Germline V lookup: CDR1 GTSNPN, CDR2 SVGIG (reference sequence). The CDR3 DNA sequence: TGTGCCTGGACTGGGGGGTTCAATCAGCCCCAGCATTTT. Amino acids: CAWTGGFNQPQHF. Combining the CDR3 with reference TRBV30 and TRBJ1-5 gives the whole variable domain SQTIHQWPATLVQPVGSPLSLECTVEGTSNPNLYWYRQAAGRGLQLLFYSVGIGQISSEVPQNLSASRPQDRQFILSSKKLLLSDSGFYLCAWTGGFNQPQHFGDGTRLSIL.

The chain couples TRBV2 to TRBJ1-4; 7 positions match TRBD1. CDR3 size: 15 residues. J gave up 1 base and V 5 bases, and 4 bases lay outside the gene matches. Germline CDR1 and CDR2: SNHLY and FYNNEI. This CDR3 reads CASSYQGGTNEKLFF. In DNA form, the CDR3 reads TGTGCCAGCAGTTATCAGGGGGGAACTAATGAAAAACTGTTTTTT.

This chain joins TRBV6-6 and TRBJ2-5; TRBD2 agrees at 8 bases. The CDR3 has 16 amino acids. CDR1 is MNHNY and CDR2 is SVGAGI in the germline V gene (reference sequence). V was clipped by 4 bases and J by 5 bases; unmatched bases: 12. CDR3 residues: CASSLAGTRIEETQYF. In DNA form, the CDR3 reads TGTGCCAGCAGTTTAGCCGGGACTAGAATTGAGGAGACCCAGTACTTC.

This clone was found a few times. The chain uses TRBV7-9 and TRBJ2-7, with no clear D. This CDR3 has 14 amino acids. CDR1 is SEHNR, CDR2 FQNEAQ, per germline (reference sequence). Trimming stripped 1 base from V and 5 bases from J, with 12 bases between. The CDR3 spells CASSLGTGLDEQYF. CDR3 bases: TGTGCCAGCAGCTTAGGTACGGGTTTGGACGAGCAGTACTTC.

This chain joins TRBV6-6 and TRBJ1-2; a weak D match, TRBD1 (5 bases). Per germline, CDR1 MNHNY and CDR2 SVGAGI (reference sequence). There are 11 residues in the CDR3. Trimming pared 5 bases from V and 7 bases from J, leaving 8 bases between. Written as DNA, the CDR3 is TGTGCCAGCAGTACGCAGGGTGGCTACACCTTC. Its translation is CASSTQGGYTF.